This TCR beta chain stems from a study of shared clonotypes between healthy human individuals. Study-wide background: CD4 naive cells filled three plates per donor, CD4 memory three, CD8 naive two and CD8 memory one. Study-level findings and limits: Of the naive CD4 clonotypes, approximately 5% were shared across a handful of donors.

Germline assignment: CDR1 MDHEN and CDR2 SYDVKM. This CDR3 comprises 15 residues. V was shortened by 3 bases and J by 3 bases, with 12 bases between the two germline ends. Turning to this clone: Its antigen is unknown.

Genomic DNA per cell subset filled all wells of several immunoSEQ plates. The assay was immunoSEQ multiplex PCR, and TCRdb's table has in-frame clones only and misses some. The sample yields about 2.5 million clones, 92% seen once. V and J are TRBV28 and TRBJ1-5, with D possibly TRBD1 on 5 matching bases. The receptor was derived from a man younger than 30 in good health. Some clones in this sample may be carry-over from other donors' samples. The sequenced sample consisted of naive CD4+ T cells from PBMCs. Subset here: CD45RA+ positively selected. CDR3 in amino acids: CASSLGLGPNQPQHF. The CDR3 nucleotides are TGTGCCAGCAGTTTGGGGCTAGGACCCAATCAGCCCCAGCATTTT.